The clone carrying this TCR beta chain was observed a few times. Its antigen remains unidentified. The data are from a study of molecular identifiers for immune sequencing clone quantification. For the study at large: Four of five splits of RNA from roughly 20,000 or 100,000 naive CD8 cells were sequenced in replicates. Study-wide results and limits: Spiked Jurkat TCR RNA from one cell was reportedly detectable among about 1 million naive cells. Over 98% of effector molecules, yet under 1% of naive-cell molecules, were held by clones above 20 RNA copies.

MiXCR, applied by TCRdb to the PCR reads, yields one record per CDR3 protein. The sample has 400,000 to 600,000 distinct CDR3 sequences, about 25% seen once. V gave up 7 bases and J gave up 3 bases; unmatched junction bases: 18. The CDR3 is 17 amino acids. From germline, CDR1 is SQVTM and CDR2 ANQGSEA. Sequencing input: naive CD8+ T cells from blood, with Jurkat cell RNA spiked in. Sample subset: FACS-sorted CD8+CD4-CCR7+CD45RA+ naive T cells. The rearrangement joins TRBV29-1 to TRBJ2-7, with TRBD1 identical over 10 bases. This TCR was sampled from a human donor in good health. Some libraries in this study had Jurkat cell RNA spiked in. The CDR3 bases are TGCAGCGCCAGGGAAGACAGGGGGCGTTTTCTCGGCTACGAGCAGTACTTC. Its protein product is CSAREDRGRFLGYEQYF.